A single sample is the source of the 9 T cell receptor beta chains below, sequenced in a study of T cells in Graves' hyperthyroidism and ophthalmopathy. The source material, RNA transcripts, was used to amplify TCR beta CDR3 regions. During a first-round RT-PCR of the TCR CDR3, the HTBI primer set was used. From the multiplex PCR reads, TCRdb called clonotypes with MiXCR, one entry per CDR3 protein. The data show around 520,000 distinct CDR3 sequences, roughly 25% seen once. Sequencing was carried out using blood. The receptors were gathered from a woman in her 30s with Graves' ophthalmopathy.

This clonotype has only a few counts. This chain connects TRBV10-3 to TRBJ1-2; 7 bases align to TRBD1. J lost 0 bases, V lost 2 bases, and 12 bases had no gene match. CDR1 and CDR2 (germline): ENHRY, SYGVKD. The CDR3 covers 18 residues. CDR3 loop: CAISESRTGLRTNYGYTF. DNA of the CDR3: TGTGCCATCAGTGAGAGCCGGACAGGTCTGAGAACTAACTATGGCTACACCTTC.

The J gene is TRBJ2-4, the V gene TRBV12-3 or TRBV12-4; D is undetermined. Trimming stripped 8 bases from V and 0 bases from J, with 11 bases between. The CDR3 is 14 residues long. The DNA for the CDR3 is TGTGCCAGCGGTCCCCGGTTAGCCAAAAACATTCAGTACTTC. It codes for CASGPRLAKNIQYF.

There are many counts of this clonotype. This chain connects TRBV30 to TRBJ1-5; D is undetermined. CDR3 length: 13 residues. The germline V gene has CDR1 GTSNPN and CDR2 SVGIG (reference sequence). V shed 1 base and J shed 3 bases, with 7 bases lying between them. DNA for the CDR3: TGTGCCTGGAGTGGACAAGACAATCAGCCCCAGCATTTT. Protein sequence: CAWSGQDNQPQHF.

The table lists this clonotype with many counts. This chain uses TRBV4-3 with TRBJ1-5; 12 bases fit TRBD1. The CDR3 has 14 amino acids. Germline assignment: CDR1 LGHNA and CDR2 YSLEER. With 5 bases clipped from V and 7 bases from J, the junction kept 3 bases outside the gene matches. The CDR3 region is CASSAGQGAQPQHF. The CDR3 DNA follows: TGCGCCAGCAGCGCGGGACAGGGGGCGCAGCCCCAGCATTTT.

This clonotype was detected ten times or more. This rearrangement joins TRBV6-5 to TRBJ2-7; 9 positions agree with TRBD1. With 6 bases clipped from V and 3 bases from J, the junction kept 3 bases outside the gene matches. The length of the CDR3 is 13 residues. Germline V gene lookup returns CDR1 MNHEY and CDR2 SVGAGI. The CDR3 loop reads CASRTGGDYEQYF. The CDR3 DNA sequence: TGTGCCAGCAGGACAGGGGGAGACTACGAGCAGTACTTC.

In this sample, this clonotype turned up once. The rearrangement links TRBV12-3 or TRBV12-4 to TRBJ1-2, with 8 positions matching TRBD1. V dropped 7 bases and J dropped 3; count of bases not matched to a gene: 4. This CDR3 has 13 residues. The CDR3 sequence: CASTAGGYYGYTF. The CDR3 DNA reads TGTGCCAGCACGGCAGGGGGCTACTATGGCTACACCTTC.

The rearrangement links TRBV11-2 to TRBJ1-3, with D tentatively TRBD1 (6 bases). Germline values: CDR1 SGHAT, CDR2 FQNNGV. This CDR3 is built from 18 residues. V lost 2 bases and J 8 bases, leaving 25 bases between the germline ends. The CDR3 sequence: CASSLRVVLAGAKDTIYF. The CDR3 DNA sequence: TGTGCCAGCAGCTTACGGGTAGTGTTGGCGGGGGCGAAGGACACCATATATTTT.

This clonotype came up a few times. The chain recombines TRBV7-3 with TRBJ2-1; possible D gene TRBD2, 5 bases. V was trimmed by 2 bases and J by 8 bases, leaving 10 bases between them. CDR1 and CDR2 from the germline V gene are SGHTA and FQGTGA. The CDR3 runs 13 residues. The CDR3 DNA sequence: TGTGCCAGCAGCTTAGTTCCGGAGGATGAGCAGTTCTTC. Encoded protein: CASSLVPEDEQFF.

V gene TRBV30 combines with J gene TRBJ1-2; TRBD1 agrees at 9 bases. V trimming: 4 bases; J trimming: 2 bases; junction bases outside the gene matches: 5. CDR1 is GTSNPN, CDR2 SVGIG, per germline (reference sequence). This CDR3 has 14 residues. This CDR3 reads CAWTRGQGNYGYTF. As DNA, the CDR3 is TGTGCCTGGACCCGAGGACAGGGGAACTATGGCTACACCTTC.